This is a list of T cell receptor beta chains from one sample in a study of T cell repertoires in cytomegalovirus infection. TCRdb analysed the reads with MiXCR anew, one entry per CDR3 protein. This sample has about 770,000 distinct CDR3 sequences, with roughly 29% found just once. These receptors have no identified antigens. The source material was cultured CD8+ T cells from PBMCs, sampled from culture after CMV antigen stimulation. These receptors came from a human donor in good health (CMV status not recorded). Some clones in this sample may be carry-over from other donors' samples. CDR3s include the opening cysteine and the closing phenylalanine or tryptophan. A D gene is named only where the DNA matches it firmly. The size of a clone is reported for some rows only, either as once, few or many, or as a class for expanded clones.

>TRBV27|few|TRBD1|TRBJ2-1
TGTGCCAGCAGCCCAGCCCCGGGACAGGGTTACAATGAGCAGTTCTTC
CASSPAPGQGYNEQFF
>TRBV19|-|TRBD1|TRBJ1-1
TGTGCCAGTAGTCCGCTGACAGGGACGAACACTGAAGCTTTCTTT
CASSPLTGTNTEAFF
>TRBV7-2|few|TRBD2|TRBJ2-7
TGTGCCAGCAGCTTAGAACCTGGGCGCGGGGGGGGTGAGCAGTACTTC
CASSLEPGRGGGEQYF
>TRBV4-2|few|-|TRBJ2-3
TGTGCCAGCAGCCCGGGGGCGGCAGTTACGCAGTATTTT
CASSPGAAVTQYF
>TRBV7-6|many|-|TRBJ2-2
TGTGCCAGCAGCTTAGTCGGGGGCATGAACACCGGGGAGCTGTTTTTT
CASSLVGGMNTGELFF
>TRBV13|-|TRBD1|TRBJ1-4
TGTGCCAGCAGCTTAGGGGGACAGGGAGTTGAAAAACTGTTTTTT
CASSLGGQGVEKLFF
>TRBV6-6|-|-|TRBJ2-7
TGTGCCAGCAGTTACGCAGTCTCCACCCCCTACGAGCAGTACTTC
CASSYAVSTPYEQYF
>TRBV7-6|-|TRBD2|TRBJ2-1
TGTGCCAGCAGCTTACCCACTAGCGGGATGAAACTGACGAGCTCCTACAATGAGCAGTTCTTC
CASSLPTSGMKLTSSYNEQFF
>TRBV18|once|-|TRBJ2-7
TGTGCCAGCTCACTGACCCGGGGTAATACCTACGAGCAGTACTTC
CASSLTRGNTYEQYF
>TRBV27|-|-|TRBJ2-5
TGTGCCAGCAGTTTAGGGGCAGGGGTTATACAAGAGACCCAGTACTTC
CASSLGAGVIQETQYF
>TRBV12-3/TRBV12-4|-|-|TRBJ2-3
TGTGCCAGCGGTGAGGGGGCAGATACGCAGTATTTT
CASGEGADTQYF
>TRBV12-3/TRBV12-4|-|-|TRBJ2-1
TGTGCCAGCAGCTCTAGGGTCGATGAGCAGTTCTTC
CASSSRVDEQFF
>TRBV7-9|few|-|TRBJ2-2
TGTGCCAGCAGCACATCCGGGACTCAAAGGTCCACGAACACCGGGGAGCTGTTTTTT
CASSTSGTQRSTNTGELFF
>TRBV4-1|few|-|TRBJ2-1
TGCGCCAGCAGCGGCCCGACAGCGGTCAATGAGCAGTTCTTC
CASSGPTAVNEQFF
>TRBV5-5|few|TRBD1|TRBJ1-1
TGTGCCAGCAGCCCTCACTGGACAGGGACGAACACTGAAGCTTTCTTT
CASSPHWTGTNTEAFF
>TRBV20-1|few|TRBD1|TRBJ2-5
TGCAGTGCTAGAGACCGGGGAAGACAGGGGAAGGAGACCCAGTACTTC
CSARDRGRQGKETQYF
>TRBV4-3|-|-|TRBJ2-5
TGCGCCAGCAGCCAAGGGGCTAGGGGAGAGACCCAGTACTTC
CASSQGARGETQYF
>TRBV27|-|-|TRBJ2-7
TGTGCCAGCAGCCTAACAGGGTATGCCCACGAGCAGTACTTC
CASSLTGYAHEQYF
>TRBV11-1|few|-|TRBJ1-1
TGTGCCAGCAGCTCGTCCCCCTGGGCCTCAAACACTGAAGCTTTCTTT
CASSSSPWASNTEAFF
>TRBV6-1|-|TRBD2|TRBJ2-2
TGTGCCAGCAGTGAAGCGGTAGGGAGGACTAGGAACACCGGGGAGCTGTTTTTT
CASSEAVGRTRNTGELFF
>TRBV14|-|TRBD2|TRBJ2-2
TGTGCCAGCAGCCAGGGACTAGCGCCGTGGGAGCTGTTTTTT
CASSQGLAPWELFF
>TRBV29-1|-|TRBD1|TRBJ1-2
TGCAGCGTTGAAGATGGAGCGGTGAGGACAGGAAGCACCTTC
CSVEDGAVRTGSTF
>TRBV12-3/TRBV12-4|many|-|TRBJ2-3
TGTGCCAGCAGTCCTGACTCAGATACGCAGTATTTT
CASSPDSDTQYF
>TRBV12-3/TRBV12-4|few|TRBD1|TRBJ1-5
TGTGCCAGCAGTTTGCCCCAGGGGGATTATAGCAATCAGCCCCAGCATTTT
CASSLPQGDYSNQPQHF
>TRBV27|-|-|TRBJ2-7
TGTGCCAGCTCCTGGGGCAGGGTGGGCTACGAGCAGTACTTC
CASSWGRVGYEQYF
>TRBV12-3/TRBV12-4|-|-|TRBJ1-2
TGTGCCAGCAGGGAGGCAAGTTATGGCTACACCTTC
CASREASYGYTF
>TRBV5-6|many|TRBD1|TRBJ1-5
TGTGCCAGCAGCTCAGGACAGGGCGGACAGCCCCAGCATTTT
CASSSGQGGQPQHF
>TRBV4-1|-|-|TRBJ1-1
TGCGCCAGCAGCCAAGATGGATATGAAGCTTTCTTT
CASSQDGYEAFF
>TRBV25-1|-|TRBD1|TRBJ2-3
TGTGCCAGCAGTGACAGGGGGCGCTTAGATACGCAGTATTTT
CASSDRGRLDTQYF
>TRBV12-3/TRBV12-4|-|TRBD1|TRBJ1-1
TGTGCCAGCAGTTGGGACAGGGGAGTAATGAACACTGAAGCTTTCTTT
CASSWDRGVMNTEAFF
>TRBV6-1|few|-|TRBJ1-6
TGTGCCAGCAGTCCCCAACATCAGGGCTTGAATTCACCCCTCCACTTT
CASSPQHQGLNSPLHF
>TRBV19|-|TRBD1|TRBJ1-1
TGTGCCAGTACCTTTGGACAGGGGGGGACTTTGAACACTGAAGCTTTCTTT
CASTFGQGGTLNTEAFF